The 16 T cell receptor beta chains below all came from one sample that was sequenced in a study of cytomegalovirus exposure and HLA in healthy donors. The PCR had 60 Vbeta and 13 Jbeta primers. Sequencing was performed with immunoSEQ multiplex PCR; in TCRdb, only in-frame clones are kept and a portion is missing. The sample consists of fewer than 250,000 clones, around three quarters of them appearing once. Sequences were obtained from PBMCs. All receptors derive from a woman aged 18-29 years in good health and CMV-seronegative.

This chain joins TRBV28 and TRBJ1-6; D may be TRBD1 (6 bases). Trimming cost V 6 bases and J 2 bases, with 11 bases left between them. The V gene's germline CDR1 is MDHEN and CDR2 SYDVKM. CDR3 length: 15 amino acids. CDR3 in DNA: TGTGCCAGCAGAAGCAGGGACACCTATAATTCACCCCTCCACTTT. Its protein is CASRSRDTYNSPLHF.

The CDR3 sequence: CSVDGGGTNEKLFF. DNA for the CDR3: TGCAGCGTTGATGGCGGGGGTACTAATGAAAAACTGTTTTTT. The chain joins TRBV29-1 to TRBJ1-4, with D perhaps TRBD1 (5 bases). The germline V gene encodes CDR1 SQVTM and CDR2 ANQGSEA. The CDR3 has 14 residues. Trimming pared 3 bases from V and 2 bases from J, leaving 10 bases between.

The gene calls are TRBV14 and TRBJ2-5; weak D call: TRBD1 (6 bases). CDR1 and CDR2 (germline): SGHDN, FVKESK. The CDR3 totals 16 residues. V lost 1 base, J lost 3 bases, and 15 bases lay in between. CDR3 in DNA: TGTGCCAGCAGCCAAGCGGGACACCGCCCAAAAGAGACCCAGTACTTC. Amino acid sequence: CASSQAGHRPKETQYF.

The chain combines TRBV9 with TRBJ1-5; unclear D gene. The germline V gene encodes CDR1 SGDLS and CDR2 YYNGEE. CDR3 length: 14 residues. Trimming stripped 3 bases from V and 1 base from J, with 8 bases between. CDR3 coding DNA: TGTGCCAGCAGCGCCGGGAAAAGCAATCAGCCCCAGCATTTT. Its translation: CASSAGKSNQPQHF. Based on the CDR3 plus reference TRBV9 and TRBJ1-5, the full variable domain is DSGVTQTPKHLITATGQRVTLRCSPRSGDLSVYWYQQSLDQGLQFLIQYYNGEERAKGNILERFSAQQFPDLHSELNLSSLELGDSALYFCASSAGKSNQPQHFGDGTRLSIL.

The rearrangement links TRBV5-8 to TRBJ1-4; no firm D call. This CDR3 contains 15 residues. Looked up from germline, CDR1 is SGHTS and CDR2 is YDEGEE. Trimming took 4 bases from V and 12 from J, leaving 22 bases between them. This CDR3 reads CASSRTSVLREELFF. CDR3 DNA sequence: TGTGCCAGCAGCCGGACTTCAGTACTAAGGGAGGAACTGTTTTTT.

V is TRBV28 and J is TRBJ2-6; D possibly corresponds to TRBD2 (5 bases). This CDR3 comprises 14 residues. V was cut by 9 bases and J by 4 bases, with 13 bases left in between. The germline V gene encodes CDR1 MDHEN and CDR2 SYDVKM. The CDR3 is CASLREGGANVLTF. The CDR3 nucleotides are TGTGCCAGTCTTCGGGAAGGGGGGGCCAACGTCCTGACTTTC.

The chain has TRBV4-3 and TRBJ2-7; 7 bases fit TRBD1. The CDR3 contains 16 residues. After removal of 2 bases from V and 4 bases from J, the junction contained 11 bases not matched to a gene. Per germline, CDR1 LGHNA and CDR2 YSLEER. The CDR3 protein is CASSQLRQTGLYEQYF. The CDR3 region has the DNA TGCGCCAGCAGCCAACTGAGACAGACAGGGCTGTACGAGCAGTACTTC.

The chain has TRBV9 and TRBJ2-1; TRBD2 matches at 9 bases. Germline-derived CDR1 and CDR2 are SGDLS and YYNGEE. After removal of 4 bases from V and 7 bases from J, the junction contained 9 bases not matched to a gene. CDR3 length: 15 amino acids. The CDR3: CASSPGTSRRNEQFF. The CDR3 nucleotides read TGTGCCAGCAGCCCCGGGACTAGCCGGAGGAATGAGCAGTTCTTC.

The rearrangement joins TRBV5-1 to TRBJ2-1, with TRBD2 as a possible D gene (5 bases). Germline V gene lookup returns CDR1 SGHRS and CDR2 YFSETQ. The CDR3 spans 12 residues. The ends were cut back, 3 bases at V and 8 bases at J, with 9 bases in the middle. CDR3 DNA: TGCGCCAGCAGCTGGACTGGCGATGAGCAGTTCTTC. Amino acid sequence: CASSWTGDEQFF.

This chain joins TRBV13 and TRBJ2-5; D is perhaps TRBD2 (5 bases). The J call is in doubt because the DNA end fits TRBJ2-7 better. The CDR3 spans 16 residues. CDR1 is PRHDT, CDR2 FYEKMQ, per germline (reference sequence). The CDR3 DNA follows: TGTGCCAGCAGCTTAGGTGGACTTTCCAGATCCTACGAGCAGTACTTC. Its protein product is CASSLGGLSRSYEQYF.

The chain combines TRBV16 with TRBJ1-2, with D possibly TRBD1 on 5 matching bases. V was trimmed by 2 bases and J by 7 bases, leaving 17 bases between them. Germline V gives CDR1 KGHSY, CDR2 FQNENV. This CDR3 has 15 residues. The CDR3 DNA sequence: TGTGCCAGCAGCCAACCCAGACGACAGTTGTCTGGCTACACCTTC. Protein product: CASSQPRRQLSGYTF.

V and J are TRBV28 and TRBJ1-5; 8 positions match TRBD1. The V segment lost 5 bases and the J segment 3 bases; nucleotides outside the gene matches: 6. The CDR3 totals 15 residues. The V gene's germline CDR1 is MDHEN and CDR2 SYDVKM. DNA for the CDR3: TGTGCCAGCAGTAGGACAGGGACTCCCAATCAGCCCCAGCATTTT. As protein: CASSRTGTPNQPQHF.

The rearrangement joins TRBV2 to TRBJ1-2; 9 bases fit TRBD1. From germline, CDR1 is SNHLY and CDR2 FYNNEI. This CDR3 is 14 amino acids long. With 2 bases clipped from V and 8 bases from J, the junction kept 6 bases outside the gene matches. The CDR3 DNA follows: TGTGCCAGCAGTGAAAGGGGGACAGGGTTGGGCTACACCTTC. Translation: CASSERGTGLGYTF.

This chain uses TRBV7-3 with TRBJ1-1, with D maybe TRBD1 (6 bases). This CDR3 has 15 amino acids. Germline CDR1 and CDR2: SGHTA and FQGTGA. V lost 5 bases, J lost 1 base, and 14 bases lay in between. The CDR3 bases are TGTGCCAGCAGCAAAGAGGACAGTACGAACACTGAAGCTTTCTTT. Translating gives CASSKEDSTNTEAFF.

The chain carries TRBV27 and TRBJ2-4, with D tentatively TRBD2 (5 bases). Trimming took off 5 bases at V and 1 base at J, with 15 bases between the two ends. Germline V gene lookup returns CDR1 MNHEY and CDR2 SMNVEV (reference sequence). This CDR3 is built from 16 residues. The CDR3 is CASSRVTPSAKNIQYF. The CDR3 region has the DNA TGTGCCAGCAGTCGGGTAACCCCTAGCGCCAAAAACATTCAGTACTTC.

V and J are TRBV15 and TRBJ2-7; 7 bases are a match to TRBD1. V dropped 5 bases and J dropped 3; count of bases not matched to a gene: 4. This CDR3 has 13 amino acids. The germline CDR1 and CDR2 sequences are LNHNV and YYDKDF (reference sequence). CDR3 in DNA: TGTGCCACCAGCTCCCGGGACAGCTACGAGCAGTACTTC. Its translation is CATSSRDSYEQYF.